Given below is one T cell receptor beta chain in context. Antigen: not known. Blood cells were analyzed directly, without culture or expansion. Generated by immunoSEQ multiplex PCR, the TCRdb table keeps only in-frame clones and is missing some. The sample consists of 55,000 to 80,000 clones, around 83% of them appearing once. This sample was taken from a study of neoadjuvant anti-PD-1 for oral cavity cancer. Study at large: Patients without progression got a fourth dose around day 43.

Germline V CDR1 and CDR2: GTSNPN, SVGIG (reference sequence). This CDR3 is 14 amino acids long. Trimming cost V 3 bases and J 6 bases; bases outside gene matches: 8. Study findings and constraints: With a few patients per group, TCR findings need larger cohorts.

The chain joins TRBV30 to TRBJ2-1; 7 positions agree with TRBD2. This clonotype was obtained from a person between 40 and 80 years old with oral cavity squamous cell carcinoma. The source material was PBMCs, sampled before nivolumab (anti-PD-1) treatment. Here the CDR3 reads CAWRGRERINEQFF. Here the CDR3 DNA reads TGTGCCTGGAGGGGGCGGGAGAGAATCAATGAGCAGTTCTTC.